The next 14 T cell receptor beta chains were all read from a single sample in a study of cytomegalovirus exposure and HLA in healthy donors. The PCR made use of 60 Vbeta and 13 Jbeta primers. Sequencing used immunoSEQ multiplex PCR; TCRdb keeps in-frame clones, though not all of them. The sample comprises about 180,000 clones, about four fifths of which are singletons, and 4.9% rests with the top ten. Source material: PBMCs. All receptors come from a woman aged 18-30 years in good health and CMV-seropositive.

The rearrangement links TRBV7-9 to TRBJ1-1; perhaps TRBD1 as D (6 bases). The CDR3 spans 17 residues. Germline lookup yields CDR1 SEHNR and CDR2 FQNEAQ (reference sequence). V dropped 4 bases and J dropped 1 base, with 19 bases sitting between them. The CDR3 coding sequence is TGTGCCAGCAGCTCTGCCAGCTCGGGACAACCGAACACTGAAGCTTTCTTT. It specifies CASSSASSGQPNTEAFF.

The rearrangement joins TRBV19 to TRBJ2-3, with TRBD2 matching 8 bases. CDR1 is LNHDA, CDR2 SQIVND, per germline (reference sequence). This CDR3 region has 15 residues. With 5 bases clipped from V and 2 bases from J, the junction kept 6 bases outside the gene matches. The CDR3 sequence: CASSPQRGNTDTQYF. For the CDR3, the DNA is TGTGCCAGTAGTCCCCAGCGGGGGAACACAGATACGCAGTATTTT.

For this clone: Sequence at one end of the junction differs from germline and may be a read error. CDR3 amino acids: CASSLRSSGPSGSAKNSQYF. Here the CDR3 DNA reads TGTGCCAGCAGTTTAAGGTCTAGCGGACCCTCCGGGTCGGCCAAAAACAGTCAGTACTTC. The chain employs TRBV27 and TRBJ2-4; the match to TRBD2 covers 7 bases. CDR1 is MNHEY and CDR2 is SMNVEV in the germline V gene (reference sequence). This CDR3 comprises 20 residues.

The chain couples TRBV4-1 to TRBJ2-7; the match to TRBD1 covers 8 bases. There are 17 residues in the CDR3. V shed 4 bases, J shed 0 bases, and the junction held 11 bases outside the gene matches. Germline V gene sequence: CDR1 MGHRA, CDR2 YSYEKL. DNA for the CDR3: TGCGCCAGCAGCCTGGACAGGGCCCTCGGCAGCTCCTACGAGCAGTACTTC. Protein: CASSLDRALGSSYEQYF.

The chain combines TRBV7-8 with TRBJ2-2, with D possibly TRBD2 on 5 matching bases. The germline gives CDR1 SGHVS, CDR2 FQNEAQ. Trimming pared 8 bases from V and 1 base from J, leaving 20 bases between. The CDR3 runs to 17 residues. CDR3 sequence (DNA): TGTGCCAGCCCACCATCGAGGGCTATTCTGAACACCGGGGAGCTGTTTTTT. Translation: CASPPSRAILNTGELFF.

The chain employs TRBV5-1 and TRBJ1-1; D not resolved. The CDR3 is 13 residues long. Trimming pared 0 bases from V and 11 bases from J, leaving 14 bases between. CDR1 and CDR2 (germline): SGHRS, YFSETQ. The CDR3 bases are TGCGCCAGCAGCTTGGGTACCCAGGTCGAGGCTTTCTTT. Translation gives CASSLGTQVEAFF.

This clone was recorded a few times. The rearrangement links TRBV19 to TRBJ1-6; D perhaps matches TRBD1 (6 bases). The CDR3 extends over 14 amino acids. The V and J ends lost 5 bases and 10 bases respectively, with 15 bases between them. CDR1 and CDR2 (germline): LNHDA, SQIVND (reference sequence). In DNA, the CDR3 is TGTGCCAGTAGTTGGGATATAGGACAGTCACCCCTCCACTTT. Translating gives CASSWDIGQSPLHF.

The chain couples TRBV25-1 to TRBJ2-3; perhaps TRBD2 as D (5 bases). Trimming removed 6 bases from V and 2 bases from J, with 21 bases in between. The CDR3 loop spans 17 amino acids. The germline V gene has CDR1 MGHDK and CDR2 SYGVNS. The CDR3 protein is CASSFRLQHASTDTQYF. As DNA, the CDR3 is TGTGCCAGCAGCTTTAGACTACAGCACGCCTCCACAGATACGCAGTATTTT.

The V and J genes are TRBV9 and TRBJ1-5; D unresolved. The CDR3 is 13 residues long. CDR1 is SGDLS, CDR2 YYNGEE, per germline. The V gene lost 2 bases and the J gene lost 7 bases, with 10 bases spanning the gap. CDR3 protein: CASSVEGYQPQHF. The CDR3, as DNA: TGTGCCAGCAGCGTGGAGGGTTACCAGCCCCAGCATTTT.

The V call is TRBV4-2, the J call TRBJ1-6; possible D gene TRBD1, 6 bases. The germline V and J ends were trimmed by 5 bases and 3 bases, with 8 bases remaining between them. Germline CDR1 LGHNA, CDR2 YNFKEQ. This CDR3 is built from 14 residues. The CDR3 protein is CASSTGIYNSPLHF. CDR3 nucleotide sequence: TGTGCCAGCAGCACAGGGATCTATAATTCACCCCTCCACTTT.

The chain links TRBV6-5 to TRBJ2-7; D not resolved. CDR1 and CDR2 (germline): MNHEY, SVGAGI. The CDR3 runs 15 residues. V lost 3 bases and J 2 bases, leaving 14 bases between the germline ends. The CDR3 spells CASSYAETSTYEQYF. The CDR3 nucleotides read TGTGCCAGCAGTTATGCGGAGACGAGTACCTACGAGCAGTACTTC.

CDR3 DNA: TGTGCCAGTACCTCCCGGGGGTGGGACAATCAGCCCCAGCATTTT. Translated, it gives CASTSRGWDNQPQHF. The V and J genes are TRBV19 and TRBJ1-5; a possible D gene is TRBD1 (5 bases). V dropped 7 bases and J dropped 3 bases, with 16 bases sitting between them. Per the germline V gene, CDR1 is LNHDA and CDR2 is SQIVND (reference sequence). There are 15 residues in the CDR3.

The V gene is TRBV28, the J gene TRBJ2-3; possible D gene TRBD2, 5 bases. V was cut by 3 bases and J by 0 bases, with 13 bases left in between. Germline-derived CDR1 and CDR2 are MDHEN and SYDVKM. This CDR3 comprises 16 residues. DNA for the CDR3: TGTGCCAGCAGTTTTGTGTGGGGAGCTAGCACAGATACGCAGTATTTT. Translated: CASSFVWGASTDTQYF.

The chain joins TRBV6-1 to TRBJ1-4; maybe TRBD1 (5 bases). This CDR3 spans 14 amino acids. Germline loops: CDR1 MNHNS, CDR2 SASEGT. V was pared by 4 bases and J by 8 bases, with 14 bases between. DNA for the CDR3: TGTGCCAGCAGTGTGGACAATAGGAGCGAAAAACTGTTTTTT. The encoded protein is CASSVDNRSEKLFF.